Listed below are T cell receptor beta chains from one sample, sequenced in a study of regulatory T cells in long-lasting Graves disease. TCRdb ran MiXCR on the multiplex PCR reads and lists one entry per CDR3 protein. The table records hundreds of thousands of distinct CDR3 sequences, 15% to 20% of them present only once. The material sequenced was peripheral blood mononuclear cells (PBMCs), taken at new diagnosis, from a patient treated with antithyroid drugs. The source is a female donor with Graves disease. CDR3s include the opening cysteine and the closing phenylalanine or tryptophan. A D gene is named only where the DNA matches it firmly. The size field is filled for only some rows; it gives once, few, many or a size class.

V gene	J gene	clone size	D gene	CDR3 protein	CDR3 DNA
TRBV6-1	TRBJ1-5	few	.	CASSEEFLRQASNQPQHF	TGTGCCAGCAGTGAAGAGTTTCTTAGACAGGCTAGCAATCAGCCCCAGCATTTT
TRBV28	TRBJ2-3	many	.	CASSLESGVGTDTQYF	TGTGCCAGCAGTTTAGAGTCAGGGGTAGGGACAGATACGCAGTATTTT
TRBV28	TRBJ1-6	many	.	CASSPRRGLGSPLHF	TGTGCCAGCAGCCCTAGGAGGGGTTTGGGTTCACCCCTCCACTTT
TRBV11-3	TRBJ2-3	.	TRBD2	CASSPSGASGRGNADTQYF	TGTGCCAGCAGCCCATCGGGGGCTAGCGGGAGGGGAAACGCAGATACGCAGTATTTT
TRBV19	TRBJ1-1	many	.	CASSSGFMNTEAFF	TGTGCCAGTAGTAGCGGTTTCATGAACACTGAAGCTTTCTTT
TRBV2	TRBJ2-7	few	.	CASSEGQLYEQYF	TGTGCCAGCAGTGAGGGACAATTATACGAGCAGTACTTC
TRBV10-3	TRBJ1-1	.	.	CASRRGMDTEAFF	TGTGCCAGCAGGCGGGGCATGGACACTGAAGCTTTCTTT
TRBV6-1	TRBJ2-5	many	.	CASSRTQGTQYF	TGTGCCAGCAGTCGGACCCAAGGGACCCAGTACTTC
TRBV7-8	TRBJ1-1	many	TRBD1	CASSFDRGHFSSFGTEAFF	TGTGCCAGCAGCTTTGACAGGGGCCACTTTAGCTCTTTTGGCACTGAAGCTTTCTTT
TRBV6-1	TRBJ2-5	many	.	CASSHLTEEAQYF	TGTGCCAGCAGTCACCTGACAGAGGAAGCCCAGTACTTC
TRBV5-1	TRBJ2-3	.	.	CASSRPAGNTDTQYF	TGCGCCAGCAGCCGCCCGGCCGGGAACACAGATACGCAGTATTTT
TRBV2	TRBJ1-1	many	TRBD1	CASSAGGLNTEAFF	TGTGCCAGCAGCGCAGGGGGCTTGAACACTGAAGCTTTCTTT
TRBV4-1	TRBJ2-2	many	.	CASSPPNTNTGELFF	TGCGCCAGCAGCCCCCCCAATACAAACACCGGGGAGCTGTTTTTT
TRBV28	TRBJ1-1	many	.	CASSYGRTEAFF	TGTGCCAGCAGTTACGGTAGGACTGAAGCTTTCTTT
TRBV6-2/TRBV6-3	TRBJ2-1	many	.	CASSGPTEALYNEQFF	TGTGCCAGCAGTGGCCCGACCGAGGCCTTATACAATGAGCAGTTCTTC
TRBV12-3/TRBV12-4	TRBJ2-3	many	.	CASRDGGTDTQYF	TGTGCCAGCAGGGACGGGGGCACAGATACGCAGTATTTT
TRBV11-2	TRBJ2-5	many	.	CASSWAETQYF	TGTGCCAGCAGCTGGGCCGAGACCCAGTACTTC
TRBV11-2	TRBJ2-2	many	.	CASSLESRIGELFF	TGTGCCAGCAGCTTAGAGTCCCGCATAGGGGAGCTGTTTTTT
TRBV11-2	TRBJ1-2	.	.	CASSISGAEFTF	TGTGCCAGCAGTATCTCGGGGGCCGAGTTCACCTTC
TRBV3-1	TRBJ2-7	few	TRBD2	CASSQAAGGRFHEQYF	TGTGCCAGCAGCCAAGCGGCGGGGGGGCGCTTCCACGAGCAGTACTTC
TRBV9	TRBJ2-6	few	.	CASQQVSGANVLTF	TGTGCCAGCCAGCAGGTTTCTGGGGCCAACGTCCTGACTTTC
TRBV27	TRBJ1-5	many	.	CASSLVGLGGRNQPQHF	TGTGCCAGCAGTTTGGTCGGCTTAGGAGGGCGCAATCAGCCCCAGCATTTT
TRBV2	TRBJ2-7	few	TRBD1	CASSEEPLDRGPTYEQYF	TGTGCCAGCAGTGAAGAACCCCTGGACAGGGGGCCCACCTACGAGCAGTACTTC
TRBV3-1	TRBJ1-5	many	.	CASSQGRNQPQHF	TGTGCCAGCAGCCAAGGTAGGAATCAGCCCCAGCATTTT
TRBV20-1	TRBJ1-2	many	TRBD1	CSARGNGQVIYGYTF	TGCAGTGCTAGAGGAAACGGACAGGTGATCTATGGCTACACCTTC
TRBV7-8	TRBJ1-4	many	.	CASRPYDWATNEKLFF	TGTGCCAGCAGACCGTACGACTGGGCCACTAATGAAAAACTGTTTTTT
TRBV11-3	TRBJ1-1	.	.	CASSLEGYSLNTEAFF	TGTGCCAGCAGCTTAGAAGGGTACAGCTTGAACACTGAAGCTTTCTTT
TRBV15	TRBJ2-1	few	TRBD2	CATSTIAGRFSGEQFF	TGTGCCACCAGCACCATAGCGGGGAGGTTCTCAGGTGAGCAGTTCTTC
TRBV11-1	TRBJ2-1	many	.	CASSFLNRIPLTDEQFF	TGTGCCAGCAGCTTCCTAAATAGGATCCCGCTTACGGATGAGCAGTTCTTC
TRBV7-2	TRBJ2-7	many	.	CASSRASYEQYF	TGTGCCAGCAGTCGAGCATCCTACGAGCAGTACTTC
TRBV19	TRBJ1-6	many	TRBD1	CASLGQGNSPLHF	TGTGCCAGTCTCGGACAGGGGAATTCACCCCTCCACTTT
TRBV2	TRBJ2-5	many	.	CASSEQVTGGETQYF	TGTGCCAGCAGTGAACAGGTGACAGGCGGAGAGACCCAGTACTTC
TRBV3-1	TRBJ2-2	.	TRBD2	CASSYLSGRAPGELFF	TGTGCCAGCAGCTACCTAAGCGGGAGGGCCCCCGGGGAGCTGTTTTTT
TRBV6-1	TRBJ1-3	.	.	CASSEDSRSGNTIYF	TGTGCCAGCAGTGAGGACAGCCGCTCTGGAAACACCATATATTTT
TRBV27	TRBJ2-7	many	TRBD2	CASQTSGAYEQYF	TGTGCCAGCCAGACTAGCGGCGCCTACGAGCAGTACTTC
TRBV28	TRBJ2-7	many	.	CASSSRDSPYEQYF	TGTGCCAGCAGTTCCCGGGACTCCCCGTACGAGCAGTACTTC
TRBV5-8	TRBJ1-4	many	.	CASSHGGGSEKLFF	TGTGCCAGCAGCCACGGGGGGGGTTCGGAAAAACTGTTTTTT
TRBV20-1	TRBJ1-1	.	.	CSVPKGGVRTEAFF	TGCAGTGTCCCTAAGGGGGGGGTACGGACTGAAGCTTTCTTT
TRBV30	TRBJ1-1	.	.	CAWTRRAGLVGAFF	TGTGCCTGGACCCGAAGGGCGGGGCTCGTGGGGGCTTTCTTT
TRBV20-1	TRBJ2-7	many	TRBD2	CSATPPSGRASYEQYF	TGCAGTGCTACCCCCCCAAGCGGGAGGGCTTCCTACGAGCAGTACTTC
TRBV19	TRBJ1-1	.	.	CASSQGHTLTANTEAFF	TGTGCCAGTAGTCAGGGACATACGTTGACTGCGAACACTGAAGCTTTCTTT
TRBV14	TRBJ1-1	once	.	CASSRGFYAFF	TGTGCCAGCAGTCGAGGGTTCTATGCTTTCTTT
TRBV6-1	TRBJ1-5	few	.	CASSTNKPWGRGNQPQHF	TGTGCCAGCAGTACTAATAAACCCTGGGGGAGAGGCAATCAGCCCCAGCATTTT
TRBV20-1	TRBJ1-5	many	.	CSARGVAGNQPQHF	TGCAGTGCTAGGGGGGTTGCGGGTAATCAGCCCCAGCATTTT
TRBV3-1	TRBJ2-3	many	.	CASSQDLDLPDTQYF	TGTGCCAGCAGCCAAGATCTGGACCTCCCAGATACGCAGTATTTT
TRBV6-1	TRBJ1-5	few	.	CASTPGGGLYQPQHF	TGTGCCAGCACTCCTGGCGGGGGTTTATATCAGCCCCAGCATTTT
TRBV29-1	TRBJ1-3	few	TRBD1	CSVTPGQGGGNTIYF	TGCAGCGTGACCCCGGGACAGGGTGGAGGAAACACCATATATTTT
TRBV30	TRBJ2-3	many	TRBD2	CAWSDSGRRTDTQYF	TGTGCCTGGAGTGACAGCGGGAGGAGGACAGATACGCAGTATTTT
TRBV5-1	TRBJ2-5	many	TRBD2	CASRGLADQETQYF	TGCGCCAGCAGGGGACTAGCGGACCAAGAGACCCAGTACTTC
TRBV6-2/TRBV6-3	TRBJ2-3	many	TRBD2	CASSLKISGTPDTQYF	TGTGCCAGCAGTTTGAAGATTAGCGGGACCCCAGATACGCAGTATTTT
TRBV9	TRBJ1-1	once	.	CASSVEGQLVNTEAFF	TGTGCCAGCAGCGTAGAAGGACAGCTGGTGAACACTGAAGCTTTCTTT
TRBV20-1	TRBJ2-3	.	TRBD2	CSARDRTSGSPDTQYF	TGCAGTGCTAGAGACCGGACTAGCGGGAGTCCAGATACGCAGTATTTT
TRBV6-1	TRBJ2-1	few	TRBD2	CASTTSGGFNEQFF	TGTGCCAGCACCACTAGCGGGGGGTTCAATGAGCAGTTCTTC
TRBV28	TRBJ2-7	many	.	CASTDRDYEQYF	TGTGCCAGCACGGACAGAGACTACGAGCAGTACTTC
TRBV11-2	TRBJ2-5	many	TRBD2	CASSFHPPLSGKYQETQYF	TGTGCCAGCAGCTTCCACCCCCCCCTGAGCGGGAAGTACCAAGAGACCCAGTACTTC
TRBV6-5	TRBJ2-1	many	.	CASSYHRPTGASSYNEQFF	TGTGCCAGCAGTTACCATCGGCCTACCGGCGCGAGCTCCTACAATGAGCAGTTCTTC